This TCR beta chain was identified during a study of cytomegalovirus exposure and HLA in healthy donors. Trimming removed 4 bases at V and 5 bases at J, with 17 bases between. In germline, CDR1 is MNHNS, CDR2 SASEGT. The CDR3 has 16 residues. The PCR employed 60 Vbeta primers together with 13 Jbeta primers. Some clones are missing from TCRdb's copy, which holds only in-frame ones; the method was immunoSEQ multiplex PCR. The sample has around 150,000 clones; 70% to 75% are singletons. Sequenced: PBMCs. This receptor was identified in a man in his late teens or twenties in good health and CMV-seropositive. V is TRBV6-1 and J is TRBJ1-4; D is perhaps TRBD1 (6 bases). CDR3 DNA sequence: TGTGCCAGCAGTGGACACGGACAGAGTAGAAATGAAAAACTGTTTTTT. It translates to CASSGHGQSRNEKLFF.